These 21 T cell receptor beta chains originate from one sample sequenced in a study of shared clonotypes between healthy human individuals (dated by TCRdb to 2018 to 2020). The protocol used for the library was the immunoSEQ multiplex PCR assay. Held by TCRdb, this immuneACCESS table contains in-frame sequences only and omits some clones. Under half of the omission traces to an unresolved V gene where checked; the cause of the rest is unknown. Recorded for this sample are about 1.5 million clones; around 98% of them occurred a single time. Around 0.47% of the sample goes to the ten largest clones. Input material: naive CD4+ T cells sorted from blood. The meaning of the sample's cell subset or site label: CD45RA+ positively selected. The receptors come from a young man in good health.

The sample holds one count of this clone. The chain joins TRBV7-8 to TRBJ2-2; no clear D gene. Per germline, CDR1 SGHVS and CDR2 FQNEAQ. The CDR3 is 14 residues long. Trimming pared 5 bases from V and 2 bases from J, leaving 9 bases between. For the CDR3, the DNA is TGTGCCAGCAGCAAGCGACGTAACACCGGGGAGCTGTTTTTT. Protein product: CASSKRRNTGELFF.

This chain links TRBV18 with TRBJ2-7, with D possibly matching TRBD2 (6 bases). Germline lookup yields CDR1 KGHSH and CDR2 LQKENI. This CDR3 has 14 amino acids. Trimming shortened V by 2 bases and J by 0 bases, and 8 bases separated the two germline ends. CDR3 in DNA: TGTGCCAGCTCACCAGGGGACTTCTCCTACGAGCAGTACTTC. This encodes CASSPGDFSYEQYF.

In this sample, this clone turned up once. V usage is TRBV18 and J usage is TRBJ2-7; 8 positions agree with TRBD1. The CDR3 consists of 16 residues. V trimming: 8 bases; J trimming: 2 bases; junction bases outside the gene matches: 14. Germline loops: CDR1 KGHSH, CDR2 LQKENI. For the CDR3, the DNA is TGTGCCAGCACCCGGACAGGGAATAACCAGGCCTACGAGCAGTACTTC. Translation gives CASTRTGNNQAYEQYF.

This chain connects TRBV28 to TRBJ2-1, with 9 nucleotides matching TRBD1. The CDR3 totals 18 residues. With V trimmed by 5 bases and J by 3 bases, 14 bases remained unmatched. In germline, CDR1 is MDHEN, CDR2 SYDVKM. CDR3 nucleotide sequence: TGTGCCAGCAGTAGCGGGACAGGGCAGCCACTGGTCTACAATGAGCAGTTCTTC. Translated: CASSSGTGQPLVYNEQFF.

The chain recombines TRBV19 with TRBJ2-7; 8 bases line up with TRBD2. J gave up 2 bases and V 6 bases, and 6 bases lay outside the gene matches. The CDR3 is 14 amino acids. Germline V gives CDR1 LNHDA, CDR2 SQIVND (reference sequence). As DNA, the CDR3 is TGTGCCAGTAGCCGGCGGGGGGACGCCTACGAGCAGTACTTC. Translated, it gives CASSRRGDAYEQYF.

The chain is built from TRBV7-9 and TRBJ2-7, with D possibly matching TRBD1 (5 bases). The V end lost 1 base, the J end lost 4 bases, and 11 bases lay between the germline ends. This CDR3 spans 14 amino acids. CDR1 is SEHNR and CDR2 is FQNEAQ in the germline V gene (reference sequence). CDR3 nucleotide sequence: TGTGCCAGCAGCTTAGGAGGCAGGGAATACGAGCAGTACTTC. It codes for CASSLGGREYEQYF.

The table lists this clone with a count of one. The chain employs TRBV19 and TRBJ2-1; 7 bases are a match to TRBD2. The V segment lost 6 bases and the J segment 4 bases; nucleotides outside the gene matches: 9. Germline CDR1 LNHDA, CDR2 SQIVND (reference sequence). The CDR3 contains 15 residues. DNA for the CDR3: TGTGCCAGTAGCGATAGCGGGCGTGGATACAATGAGCAGTTCTTC. Translating gives CASSDSGRGYNEQFF.

The chain couples TRBV5-1 to TRBJ1-3; D is undetermined. Trimming shortened V by 0 bases and J by 4 bases, and 11 bases separated the two germline ends. This CDR3 spans 15 amino acids. From germline, CDR1 is SGHRS and CDR2 YFSETQ. For the CDR3, the DNA is TGCGCCAGCAGCTTGGGGGCCCCCACAGGAAACACCATATATTTT. Translating it yields CASSLGAPTGNTIYF. Full variable domain (missing parts from reference TRBV5-1 and TRBJ1-3): KAGVTQTPRYLIKTRGQQVTLSCSPISGHRSVSWYQQTPGQGLQFLFEYFSETQRNKGNFPGRFSGRQFSNSRSEMNVSTLELGDSALYLCASSLGAPTGNTIYFGEGSWLTVV.

The chain couples TRBV20-1 to TRBJ1-4; no clear D gene. The germline V and J ends were trimmed by 5 bases and 8 bases, with 6 bases remaining between them. Germline V gene sequence: CDR1 DFQATT, CDR2 SNEGSKA (reference sequence). CDR3 length: 10 residues. In DNA form, the CDR3 reads TGCAGTGCTCCGGGGGAAAAACTGTTTTTT. Protein: CSAPGEKLFF.

This chain joins TRBV5-4 and TRBJ2-5; the match to TRBD2 covers 10 bases. In germline, CDR1 is SGHNT, CDR2 YYREEE (reference sequence). The length of the CDR3 is 17 residues. Germline trimming cut 0 bases from V and 4 bases from J; bases unmatched to any gene: 9. CDR3 loop: CASSLDRSGRAPETQYF. As DNA, the CDR3 is TGTGCCAGCAGCTTGGACCGGAGCGGGAGGGCCCCAGAGACCCAGTACTTC.

The rearrangement uses TRBV7-2 and TRBJ2-3, with a possible D match to TRBD2 (6 bases). The CDR3 spans 15 residues. V shed 9 bases and J shed 0 bases, with 16 bases lying between them. Germline V gene sequence: CDR1 SGHTA, CDR2 FQGNSA. The CDR3 DNA reads as TGTGCCAGTTACCTTAGCGGACTTAGCACAGATACGCAGTATTTT. Translated: CASYLSGLSTDTQYF.

CDR3 in amino acids: CASSEAEGAGYTF. The CDR3 DNA sequence: TGTGCCAGCAGTGAAGCTGAGGGCGCTGGCTACACCTTC. The chain links TRBV6-1 to TRBJ1-2; D ambiguous. The CDR3 is 13 amino acids. The ends were cut back, 0 bases at V and 7 bases at J, with 9 bases in the middle. CDR1 and CDR2 (germline): MNHNS, SASEGT.

This sequence joins TRBV25-1 and TRBJ1-5; perhaps TRBD1 as D (5 bases). The germline V gene has CDR1 MGHDK and CDR2 SYGVNS. This CDR3 spans 13 amino acids. The V end was cut by 3 bases, the J end by 10 bases, with 13 bases between. The CDR3 DNA sequence: TGTGCCAGCAGTGAGGGGGGACTTATTCCCCAGCATTTT. Its translation is CASSEGGLIPQHF.

The rearrangement links TRBV18 to TRBJ1-5; 8 bases map to TRBD1. Germline lookup yields CDR1 KGHSH and CDR2 LQKENI. The CDR3 runs to 16 residues. Trimming at V came to 4 bases and at J to 0 bases, leaving 5 bases not matched to a gene. CDR3 protein: CASSQGTGNSNQPQHF. CDR3 nucleotides: TGTGCCAGCTCACAAGGGACAGGTAATAGCAATCAGCCCCAGCATTTT.

The chain carries TRBV6-5 and TRBJ1-2; maybe TRBD1 (6 bases). Trimming pared 0 bases from V and 6 bases from J, leaving 14 bases between. This CDR3 is 15 amino acids long. CDR1 is MNHEY, CDR2 SVGAGI, per germline. CDR3 in amino acids: CASSYSPGGGDGYTF. The CDR3 nucleotides read TGTGCCAGCAGTTACTCCCCGGGAGGGGGTGATGGCTACACCTTC.

The chain links TRBV29-1 to TRBJ1-4, with 10 nucleotides matching TRBD1. V was clipped by 7 bases and J by 8 bases; unmatched bases: 4. Germline assignment: CDR1 SQVTM and CDR2 ANQGSEA. CDR3 length: 12 amino acids. The DNA of the CDR3 is TGCAGCGCAGGACAGGGGGGGGAAAAACTGTTTTTT. Translating it yields CSAGQGGEKLFF.

The chain combines TRBV15 with TRBJ2-5; D may be TRBD2 (6 bases). V was shortened by 5 bases and J by 3 bases, with 19 bases between the two germline ends. Per germline, CDR1 LNHNV and CDR2 YYDKDF (reference sequence). The CDR3 has 16 residues. The CDR3 DNA sequence: TGTGCCACCAGCCCCCAAACCGGGAGACTGGAAGAGACCCAGTACTTC. As protein: CATSPQTGRLEETQYF. The full variable domain, its missing parts supplied by reference TRBV15 and TRBJ2-5, is DAMVIQNPRYQVTQFGKPVTLSCSQTLNHNVMYWYQQKSSQAPKLLFHYYDKDFNNEADTPDNFQSRRPNTSFCFLDIRSPGLGDTAMYLCATSPQTGRLEETQYFGPGTRLLVL.

A note on this clone: This CDR3 is also generated by other DNA sequences in the sample. V usage is TRBV30 and J usage is TRBJ1-5; no reliable D call. The CDR3 extends over 13 amino acids. V gave up 0 bases and J gave up 3 bases, with 6 bases separating them. Germline-derived CDR1 and CDR2 are GTSNPN and SVGIG (reference sequence). The CDR3 spells CAWSVGSNQPQHF. DNA of the CDR3: TGTGCCTGGAGTGTAGGGTCCAATCAGCCCCAGCATTTT.

The chain carries TRBV28 and TRBJ1-3; D is ambiguous. Trimming stripped 2 bases from V and 2 bases from J, with 7 bases between. The CDR3 runs 14 residues. The germline V gene encodes CDR1 MDHEN and CDR2 SYDVKM. CDR3 DNA sequence: TGTGCCAGCAGTTTAGGCTGGGCTGGAAACACCATATATTTT. Translated, it gives CASSLGWAGNTIYF.

This chain joins TRBV4-2 and TRBJ2-5; TRBD1 or TRBD2 may be the D gene (7 bases each). Germline CDR1 is LGHNA and CDR2 is YNFKEQ. CDR3 length: 16 amino acids. Trimming shortened V by 0 bases and J by 4 bases, and 15 bases separated the two germline ends. The CDR3 DNA reads as TGTGCCAGCAGCCAAGATCCCTCAGGGGGGGGAGAGACCCAGTACTTC. This gives the protein CASSQDPSGGGETQYF.

The rearrangement uses TRBV7-2 and TRBJ2-2; no firm D call. Germline CDR1 reads SGHTA; CDR2 reads FQGNSA. The CDR3 sequence is 14 residues long. V lost 2 bases to trimming and J lost 3 bases, with 7 bases between them. CDR3 coding DNA: TGTGCCAGCAGCTTAAGGCGGCACACCGGGGAGCTGTTTTTT. Amino acids: CASSLRRHTGELFF.